The entry below gives a single TCR beta chain sequence along with its context. What antigen it recognizes has not been identified. Base-call qualities are not available, and no considerably larger clone is one nucleotide away. Libraries were made using 5' RACE. Sequencer: Illumina HiSeq 2000. A universal primer binding site was introduced by template switching, and a unique molecular identifier was present in the final cDNA, enabling accurate counting of TCR cDNA molecules. First-strand cDNA for TCR alpha and beta chains was synthesized from specific primers in the conserved constant-segment region. To control for contamination, each cDNA library was double barcoded with a SMART-Mk sample barcode plus Illumina barcodes. TruSeq adapter sequences, together with Illumina sample barcodes, were added in two successive PCR steps. Sequencing of the TCR alpha and beta cDNA libraries was done on the Illumina HiSeq platform using custom primers. The source study handled its data this way. Unique molecular identifiers were extracted from raw reads with MiGEC, and CDR3 positions were determined with MiXCR. Recombination models were inferred per individual with the repgenHMM and IGoR tools using an EM algorithm. Shared clonotypes were analyzed with the tcR package in R, and sharing was normalized by the product of cloneset sizes. To study raw recombination free of thymic and clonal selection effects, out-of-frame nonproductive sequences were analyzed. The public reads were reprocessed in TCRdb via fastp at Q25 and MiXCR, keeping in-frame beta chains. A single entry per CDR3 protein holds the most common genes and DNA from its merged rows. The V and J calls and clone size come from TCRdb's table, not from the authors' own analysis. The sample yields more than 200,000 distinct CDR3 sequences; less than 10% were counted once. The ten largest clones add up to 5.1% of the sample.

These data belong to a study of identical twins (dated by TCRdb to the mid-2010s). With regard to the full study: To test whether fetal clonotypes persist, this study deep-sequenced TCR alpha and beta repertoires from monozygotic twins, from unrelated adults of various ages, and from cord blood. Replicate twin experiments were performed at different times using different library preparation protocols to rule out contamination. The research as a whole found: Compared with coincidental sharing between unrelated individuals, out-of-frame TCR alpha sequences shared between twins had an excess of sequences with low generation probability. Abundant cord blood beta clonotypes carried fewer insertions; young adult naive repertoires showed a weaker similar trend, while memory repertoires showed none. Because the same donors could not be followed over many years, the conclusions relied on cross-sectional statistical analysis. In monozygotic twins, out-of-frame TCR alpha sharing was systematically underestimated by recombination models, although the models agreed with sharing between unrelated individuals. Zero-insertion analyses could be partly confounded by invariant T cells such as MAIT and iNKT, though diverse VJ usage argued against such confounding for most clonotypes. Excess twin sharing in beta out-of-frame sequences was weaker because fewer shared sequences lowered the signal-to-noise ratio.

The CDR3 starts with the cysteine, ends with the phenylalanine, and has 15 residues. Only the CDR3 DNA is retained, 45 bases long and in frame from the first base. V loses 2 bases of germline sequence and J loses 0 bases, and the interval between the two ends is 11 bases. The germline V gene specifies SGDLS as CDR1 and YYNGEE as CDR2. Every donor in the study was a healthy Caucasian. Miltenyi CD45RO+ enrichment and human naive T-cell isolation kits were used to isolate memory (CD45RO+) and naive T cells from PBMC. The chain joins TRBV9 to TRBJ2-5; the D segment is perhaps TRBD1 or TRBD2, each sharing 5 matched bases. The sample was memory (CD45RO+) T cells sorted from blood. What this sample's cell subset or site label stands for: CD45RO+ enriched T cells. The clonotype was recovered from a woman aged 18-29 years in good health. The CDR3 in this case is CASSVGAVDQETQYF. DNA sequence: TGTGCCAGCAGCGTCGGGGCGGTGGACCAAGAGACCCAGTACTTC.